This T cell receptor beta chain was found in a study of shared clonotypes between healthy human individuals. As defined, naive CD8 cells were CD45RO-negative and positively selected for CCR7, with terminally differentiated effector memory CD45RA+ cells excluded. The assay ran at deep level. Method: immunoSEQ multiplex PCR; TCRdb's copy keeps in-frame clones and lacks some. In the table there are roughly 2 million clones, about 95% of which are singletons. This CDR3 has 16 residues. The V segment lost 3 bases and the J segment 4 bases; nucleotides outside the gene matches: 7. CDR1 is LNHDA and CDR2 is SQIVND in the germline V gene (reference sequence).

The sample consisted of naive CD8+ T cells sorted from blood. This receptor was obtained from a man aged 18 to 29 in good health. The chain employs TRBV19 and TRBJ2-2; 8 nucleotides agree with TRBD2. The CDR3 nucleotides are TGTGCCAGTAGTATCACGAGCGGGAGTATCACCGGGGAGCTGTTTTTT. Protein product: CASSITSGSITGELFF.